The 5 T cell receptor beta chains given below trace back to one sample, sequenced in a study of T cell clusters in autoimmune cytopenias. Some 38,000 genome equivalents of blood DNA were amplified for TRB. Multiplex touch-down PCR amplified TRB using TRB-A and TRB-B pools in one tube. Each CDR3 protein gets one entry in TCRdb, which reprocessed the multiplex PCR reads and gives no DNA. The table for this sample gives about 6,300 distinct CDR3 sequences. The same data also contributed to another study, on T cell repertoires in aging, cancer and after chemotherapy.

The material sequenced was peripheral blood. These TCRs come from a human donor in good health.

The rearrangement links TRBV5-1 to TRBJ2-7; TCRdb's D call of TRBD2 is untestable without DNA. The CDR3 sequence is 17 residues long. CDR1 SGHRS and CDR2 YFSETQ come from the germline V gene. CDR3 amino acids: CASSLGTSGGPPYEQYF.

This chain connects TRBV19 to TRBJ1-6; TCRdb designates TRBD1, a call that cannot be tested without DNA. There are 15 residues in the CDR3. The V gene's germline CDR1 is LNHDA and CDR2 SQIVND (reference sequence). CDR3 protein: CASSPGWGPRSPLHF.

CDR3 region: CASSWVGQGVGGFSYEQYF. J is TRBJ2-7 and V is TRBV6-5; TCRdb reports TRBD1, a call that lacks DNA to check it against. The CDR3 is made up of 19 amino acids. The germline CDR1 and CDR2 sequences are MNHEY and SVGAGI.

The V and J genes are TRBV5-4 and TRBJ2-1; TCRdb reports TRBD1, a call that lacks DNA to check it against. CDR1 is SGHNT and CDR2 is YYREEE in the germline V gene (reference sequence). This CDR3 is built from 16 residues. The CDR3 loop is CASSPGVRGGTREQFF.

V usage is TRBV27 and J usage is TRBJ2-2; TCRdb proposes TRBD1, but this gene call is untestable without DNA. The CDR3 is made up of 13 amino acids. Germline V gene sequence: CDR1 MNHEY, CDR2 SMNVEV (reference sequence). CDR3 loop: CATIHRLTGELFF.